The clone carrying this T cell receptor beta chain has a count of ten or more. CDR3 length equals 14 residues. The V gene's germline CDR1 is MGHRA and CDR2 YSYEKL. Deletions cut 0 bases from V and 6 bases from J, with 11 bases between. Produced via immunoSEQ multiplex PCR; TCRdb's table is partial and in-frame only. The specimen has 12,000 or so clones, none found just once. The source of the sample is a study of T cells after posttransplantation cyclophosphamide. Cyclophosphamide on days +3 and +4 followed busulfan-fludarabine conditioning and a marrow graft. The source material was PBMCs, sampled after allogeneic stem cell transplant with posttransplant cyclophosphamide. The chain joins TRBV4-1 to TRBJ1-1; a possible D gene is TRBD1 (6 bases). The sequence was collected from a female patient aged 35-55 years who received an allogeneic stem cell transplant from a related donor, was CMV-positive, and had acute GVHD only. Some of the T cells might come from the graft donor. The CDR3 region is CASSQEGAAAEAFF. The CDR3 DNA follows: TGCGCCAGCAGCCAAGAGGGGGCTGCAGCTGAAGCTTTCTTT.